The entry below describes one T cell receptor beta chain. This clone showed up just a few times. The target of this receptor is not known. Per-nucleotide qualities are absent, and no much larger clonotype sits a single base away. The EasySep Human CD8+ T Cell Enrichment Kit was used on day 10 to isolate CD8+ T cells from every culture. This specimen belongs to a study of CD8 T cell repertoires and HIV-1 epitope variants (dated by TCRdb to between 2020 and 2021). Looking at the study overall: In separate culture wells, T cells were stimulated with each of twenty-five peptides that represented autologous and known Gag and Nef epitope variants. Among the control conditions were a peptide pool of CMV, EBV and flu, the Ebola AY9 epitope serving as a negative control, and a well with no peptide. The epitopes tested were three Gag epitope families plus Nef HW9 and YT9. Using the EasySep Human T Cell Enrichment Kit, T cells were enriched and then co-cultured with an equal number of autologous T cell-negative cells acting as antigen-presenting cells. Cultures were maintained for nine to eleven days in IMDM with gentamicin, and half-media changes adding IL-2, IL-7 and IL-15 were performed on days 3 and 7. An aliquot of 1M T cells was set aside as an uncultured baseline condition, separate from the 83 T cell cultures. Running each culture condition in triplicate, except for one peptide done in duplicate, gave a total of around 90 T cell cultures.

The CDR3 measures 16 amino acids from cysteine to phenylalanine. The DNA shown is the 48-base CDR3, in frame from base 1. CDR1 and CDR2, looked up from the germline V gene (reference sequence), are LNHNV and YYDKDF. Trimming takes 4 bases off V and 5 bases off J; junction bases not matched to a gene: 10. TCR beta CDR3 regions were sequenced at survey depth on the immunoSEQ platform. The QIAamp DNA micro kit was used to extract genomic DNA from every cultured and uncultured CD8+ T cell population. The published analysis was carried out like this. Samples with under 5,000 productive reads were excluded, and this exclusion removed about 6.5% of the 75 HIV peptide-stimulated cultures. A MANAFEST web app trimmed sequences to CDR3 and removed nonproductive sequences, CDR3s under 5 amino acids, and those not starting C or ending F/W. For a clonotype to count as antigen-specific, the clonotype had to expand relative to the no-peptide control in at least 2 of 3 replicates at FDR 0.01, and only within one epitope family. In addition, a specific clonotype needed a frequency at least fivefold higher than in wells stimulated with peptides from other epitope families. The table was pulled from immuneACCESS by TCRdb, which kept in-frame rearrangements only. Such tables lose some clones; where checked, under half of the loss comes from unresolved V genes, and the rest has no known cause. The V and J calls and clone size come from that table; D and trimming were worked out from the DNA. The sample has 4,000 to 6,000 clones on record, 65% to 70% of them singletons. Roughly 41% of the sample is taken by the ten largest.

Study-level results and caveats: The study identified about nine antigen-specific TCR beta clonotypes, 6 or 7 of which appeared to be cross-reactive for autologous or known escape epitope variants. The assay identified only TCR beta chains and indicated proliferation in response to antigen, without indicating T cell function or cytokine profile. Roughly 5 clonotypes recognized the Nef KF9 family and one the HW9 family, with no responses to the TAALDMSHF plasma variant.

This sequence originates from a male donor with HIV. The receptor chain draws on TRBV15 and TRBJ2-1; TRBD1 agrees with 8 junctional bases. The material sequenced was cultured CD8+ T cells derived from PBMCs. In nucleotide form, the sequence is TGTGCCACCAGCATTACGACAGGGGTTGTGGACAATGAGCAGTTCTTC. Its protein product is CATSITTGVVDNEQFF.